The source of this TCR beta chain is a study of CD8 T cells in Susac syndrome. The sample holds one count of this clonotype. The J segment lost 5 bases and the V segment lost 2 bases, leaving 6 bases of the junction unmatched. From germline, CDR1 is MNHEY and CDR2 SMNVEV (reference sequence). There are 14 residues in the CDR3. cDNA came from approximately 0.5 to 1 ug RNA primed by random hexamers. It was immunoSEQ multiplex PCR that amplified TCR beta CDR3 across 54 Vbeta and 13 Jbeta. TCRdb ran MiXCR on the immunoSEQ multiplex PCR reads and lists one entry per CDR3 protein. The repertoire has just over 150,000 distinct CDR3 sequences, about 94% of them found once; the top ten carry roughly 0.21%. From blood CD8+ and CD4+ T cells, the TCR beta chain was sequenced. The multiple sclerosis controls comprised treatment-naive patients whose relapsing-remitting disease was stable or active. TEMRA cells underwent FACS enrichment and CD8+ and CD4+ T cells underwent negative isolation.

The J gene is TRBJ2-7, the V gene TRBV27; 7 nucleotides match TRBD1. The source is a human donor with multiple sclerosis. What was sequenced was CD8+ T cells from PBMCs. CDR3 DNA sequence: TGTGCCAGCAGTTTACAGGGGACAGATAACGAGCAGTACTTC. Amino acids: CASSLQGTDNEQYF.